Listed below are T cell receptor beta chains from one sample, sequenced in a study of blood T cell repertoires in COVID-19. Using immunoSEQ multiplex PCR, the repertoire was profiled, and TCRdb retains in-frame clones only, with some absent. This table has 200,000 to 250,000 clones, around nine tenths appearing once. The sample taken for sequencing was peripheral blood. These receptors were collected from a man aged 60 to 75 who had recovered from COVID-19. Both conserved end residues are part of each CDR3. The D gene is left open where the match is weak. Part of the rows lack a size; the others show once, few, many or a class for expanded clones.

.,TRBV30,15,TRBD1,TRBJ1-6,TGTGCCTGGAGTGGAGGACAGGGGTTTTTTTCACCCCTCCACTTT,CAWSGGQGFFSPLHF
.,TRBV4-2,15,TRBD1,TRBJ1-4,TGTGCCAGCAGCCAAGAGGCACAGGGGAAGTTAAAACTGTTTTTT,CASSQEAQGKLKLFF
.,TRBV19,14,.,TRBJ1-2,TGTGCCAGTAGCTATATTACAGGGAACTATGGCTACACCTTC,CASSYITGNYGYTF
.,TRBV5-1,16,TRBD1,TRBJ1-5,TGCGCCAGCAGCCCGGGAGGGACAGGGTTGTCGCAGCCCCAGCATTTT,CASSPGGTGLSQPQHF
.,TRBV29-1,11,.,TRBJ2-1,TGCAGCGGCGGATCTCGGAATGAGCAGTTCTTC,CSGGSRNEQFF
.,TRBV19,15,.,TRBJ2-1,TGTGCCAGTAGTATCCCCCTAACCGCCTACAATGAGCAGTTCTTC,CASSIPLTAYNEQFF
.,TRBV2,14,.,TRBJ1-1,TGTGCCAGCACCGGACAGAACATGAACACTGAAGCTTTCTTT,CASTGQNMNTEAFF
.,TRBV7-3,13,TRBD1,TRBJ2-1,TGTGCCAGCAGCGCCACAGGGGACAATGAGCAGTTCTTC,CASSATGDNEQFF
.,TRBV4-1,15,.,TRBJ2-5,TGCGCCAGCAGCCAAGGAGGGGGAAACGGGGAGACCCAGTACTTC,CASSQGGGNGETQYF
.,TRBV2,15,.,TRBJ1-4,TGTGCCAGCAGTGAAGCGGGGAGGGTTAATGAAAAACTGTTTTTT,CASSEAGRVNEKLFF
.,TRBV4-1,15,TRBD1,TRBJ1-2,TGCGCCAGCAGCCTTTTTAGGACAGGGAACTATGGCTACACCTTC,CASSLFRTGNYGYTF
.,TRBV9,18,TRBD2,TRBJ2-3,TGTGCCAGCAGCGTCCCCGCTAGCGGGGGGTCTTACACAGATACGCAGTATTTT,CASSVPASGGSYTDTQYF
.,TRBV18,14,.,TRBJ2-7,TGTGCCAGCTCGAGTCAACCTGGGCCCTACGAGCAGTACTTC,CASSSQPGPYEQYF
.,TRBV29-1,13,TRBD1,TRBJ1-1,TGCAGCGTGGGGACAGCTTTGACCACTGAAGCTTTCTTT,CSVGTALTTEAFF
.,TRBV6-1,16,.,TRBJ1-3,TGTGCCAGCAGTGAAATACTGGCCACGGGTGGAAACACCATATATTTT,CASSEILATGGNTIYF
.,TRBV5-1,15,.,TRBJ2-2,TGCGCCAGCAGCTTCCAGGGGCTGAACACCGGGGAGCTGTTTTTT,CASSFQGLNTGELFF
.,TRBV5-1,14,.,TRBJ1-2,TGCGCCAGCAGCTTGGCAGCAGGGCCCTATGGCTACACCTTC,CASSLAAGPYGYTF
.,TRBV3-1/TRBV3-2,15,.,TRBJ2-6,TGTGCCAGCAGCCCCAGGGTTTCTGGGGCCAACGTCCTGACTTTC,CASSPRVSGANVLTF
.,TRBV11-2,15,TRBD1,TRBJ1-2,TGTGCCAGCAGCCAACGAGGGACAGTTGGTATAGCTTACACCTTC,CASSQRGTVGIAYTF
.,TRBV7-2,14,.,TRBJ2-7,TGTGCCAGCAGCTTCTCCCCTGGCCCCTACGAGCAGTACTTC,CASSFSPGPYEQYF
.,TRBV3-1/TRBV3-2,14,TRBD2,TRBJ2-1,TGTGCCAGCAGCCAAGATTCGAGCGGGAGGGCGGCGCTCTTC,CASSQDSSGRAALF
few,TRBV6-5,16,TRBD1,TRBJ1-1,TGTGCCAGCGGTTATCCTGGGACAGGGGGAATCACTGAAGCTTTCTTT,CASGYPGTGGITEAFF
.,TRBV11-2,15,TRBD2,TRBJ2-3,TGTGCCAGCAGTGCTAATAGCGGGGGCACAGATACGCAGTATTTT,CASSANSGGTDTQYF
.,TRBV11-3,16,.,TRBJ2-2,TGTGCCAGCAGCTTAACCCCAGGGGGGTGGACCGGGGAGCTGTTTTTT,CASSLTPGGWTGELFF
.,TRBV4-1,15,TRBD2,TRBJ2-7,TGCGCCAGCAGCCAAGGACTAGCGTCCCCCTACGAGCAGTACTTC,CASSQGLASPYEQYF
.,TRBV5-1,12,TRBD1,TRBJ1-4,TGCGCCAGCAGACTGGAGGGGGCGAAACTGTTTTTT,CASRLEGAKLFF
.,TRBV28,15,TRBD1,TRBJ2-7,TGTGCCAGCACCTCTCGACAGGGGGGGACCTACGAGCAGTACTTC,CASTSRQGGTYEQYF
.,TRBV19,16,TRBD2,TRBJ2-2,TGTGCCAGTAAGTCTAGCGGGGGCCCGAACACCGGGGAGCTGTTTTTT,CASKSSGGPNTGELFF
.,TRBV7-8,13,.,TRBJ1-5,TGTGCCAGCAGCTTAAGTCAGTCGCAGCCCCAGCATTTT,CASSLSQSQPQHF
.,TRBV18,13,.,TRBJ1-1,TGTGCCAGCTCACCCCAACGGGGGACTGAAGCTTTCTTT,CASSPQRGTEAFF
.,TRBV7-3,17,TRBD2,TRBJ2-1,TGTGCCAGCAGCCCACCAGGGGCTAGCGGGAGTAGGGATGAGCAGTTCTTC,CASSPPGASGSRDEQFF
once,TRBV7-9,13,TRBD1,TRBJ1-2,TGTGCCAGCAGCCGGACAGGGGACTATGGCTACACCTTC,CASSRTGDYGYTF
.,TRBV7-2,15,.,TRBJ1-2,TGTGCCAGCAGCTTAGGACAGCCTAAGAACTATGGCTACACCTTC,CASSLGQPKNYGYTF
.,TRBV7-9,13,.,TRBJ2-7,TGTGCCAGCAGCCACGGGAACCGCTACGAGCAGTACTTC,CASSHGNRYEQYF
.,TRBV10-2,17,TRBD2,TRBJ2-5,TGCGCCAGCAGTGACCTCGGGACTAGCGGGGGGGTTGAGACCCAGTACTTC,CASSDLGTSGGVETQYF
once,TRBV5-1,16,TRBD1,TRBJ2-5,TGCGCCAGCAGCGCTATTACGGACAGGCTTTACCGGACCCAGTACTTC,CASSAITDRLYRTQYF
.,TRBV19,16,.,TRBJ2-1,TGTGCCAGTAGACCCCGAGGGCCTTTTTCCTACAATGAGCAGTTCTTC,CASRPRGPFSYNEQFF
.,TRBV6-5,15,.,TRBJ2-7,TGTGCCAGCAGTTACTCCAACCGGGGGGCTTACGAGCAGTACTTC,CASSYSNRGAYEQYF
.,TRBV5-1,16,TRBD2,TRBJ2-2,TGCGCCAGCAGCTTACGACTAGCCGCTAACACCGGGGAGCTGTTTTTT,CASSLRLAANTGELFF
.,TRBV25-1,16,.,TRBJ2-7,TGTGCCAGCAGTGAAGCGTTGAGAAGAGGCTTCCACGAGCAGTACTTC,CASSEALRRGFHEQYF
.,TRBV4-3,16,TRBD2,TRBJ2-3,TGCGCCAGCAGCCAAGAAGCGGGGGGAACCACAGATACGCAGTATTTT,CASSQEAGGTTDTQYF
.,TRBV5-4,14,.,TRBJ2-3,TGTGCCAGCAGCACTACCGCATCCTCAGATACGCAGTATTTT,CASSTTASSDTQYF
.,TRBV29-1,17,TRBD1,TRBJ2-5,TGCAGCGTTGATGGCCTCCCGGGACAGGGGGCATCAGAGACCCAGTACTTC,CSVDGLPGQGASETQYF
.,TRBV19,14,.,TRBJ2-2,TGTGCCAGTAGTGCGACAGACCGCACCGGGGAGCTGTTTTTT,CASSATDRTGELFF
.,TRBV5-1,15,.,TRBJ2-5,TGCGCCAGCAGCTTGGCCGGGCAGGGCGGAGAGACCCAGTACTTC,CASSLAGQGGETQYF
.,TRBV5-1,14,.,TRBJ1-2,TGCGCCAGCAGCTTGGGGACAGAGAACTATGGCTACACCTTC,CASSLGTENYGYTF
.,TRBV19,16,TRBD2,TRBJ2-1,TGTGCCAGTAGTATGACCCGACTAGCGGGGGGGTATGAGCAGTTCTTC,CASSMTRLAGGYEQFF
.,TRBV3-1/TRBV3-2,14,.,TRBJ2-1,TGTGCCAGCAGCCCTCCGGAGCCTTACAATGAGCAGTTCTTC,CASSPPEPYNEQFF
.,TRBV7-2,15,TRBD1,TRBJ2-7,TGTGCCAGCAGCATTCGGACAGGGGTCCCCTACGAGCAGTACTTC,CASSIRTGVPYEQYF
.,TRBV5-6,16,TRBD2,TRBJ2-2,TGTGCCAGCAGCGACCCCACTAGCGGGAGGGCCGGGGAGCTGTTTTTT,CASSDPTSGRAGELFF
.,TRBV27,18,TRBD1,TRBJ2-6,TGTGCCAGCAGTTTCCGTCCCGGGACAGGGCCTGGGGCCAACGTCCTGACTTTC,CASSFRPGTGPGANVLTF
.,TRBV4-2,16,TRBD2,TRBJ2-7,TGTGCCAGCAGCCGTTTTCTAGCGGGGGGAAGGAGCGAGCAGTACTTC,CASSRFLAGGRSEQYF
few,TRBV5-1,19,TRBD2,TRBJ2-2,TGCGCCAGCAGCCCCCGGGGGGCAGCGGGAGTCGGTGATACCGGGGAGCTGTTTTTT,CASSPRGAAGVGDTGELFF
.,TRBV6-6,12,.,TRBJ1-2,TGTGCCAGCAGCTCCCCCGGGGGTGGCTACACCTTC,CASSSPGGGYTF
.,TRBV4-2,18,TRBD2,TRBJ2-7,TGTGCCAGCAGCCCTACCGGGACTAGCGGGAGGTTGGGGGAAGAGCAGTACTTC,CASSPTGTSGRLGEEQYF